What follows are 10 T cell receptor beta chains derived from one specimen sequenced in a study of Ad26.COV2.S vaccination and SARS-CoV-2 variants. Treatment indicated: 15 to 20 received Ad26.COV2.S at low or high dose, single or two shots; about 5 received placebo; per-sample allocation not given. Specimens were obtained on day 63 following the first vaccine or placebo injection. The assay was immunoSEQ multiplex PCR, and TCRdb's table has in-frame clones only and misses some. The data contain a few hundred thousand clones, around 90% of them seen just once; the ten biggest clones take up less than 15%. The sequencing used peripheral blood, collected in a trial of Ad26.COV2.S vaccine versus placebo. These receptors originate from a person between 18 and 65 years old who received the Ad26.COV2.S COVID-19 vaccine or a placebo.

The chain is built from TRBV12-3 or TRBV12-4 and TRBJ1-2, with a weak D call TRBD1 (5 bases). This CDR3 comprises 13 residues. V was cut by 1 base and J by 6 bases, with 9 bases left in between. CDR3 nucleotide sequence: TGTGCCAGCAGTTTAGGGGGCATCGATGGCTACACCTTC. Amino acid sequence: CASSLGGIDGYTF.

The rearrangement joins TRBV5-8 to TRBJ2-1, with a weak D call TRBD2 (6 bases). V gave up 3 bases and J gave up 11 bases, with 18 bases separating them. CDR3 size: 14 residues. Germline V CDR1 and CDR2: SGHTS, YDEGEE. The CDR3 reads CASSSYPIAEKQFF. For the CDR3, the DNA is TGTGCCAGCAGCTCGTACCCTATAGCGGAGAAGCAGTTCTTC.

The chain couples TRBV4-1 to TRBJ1-2; 7 nucleotides agree with TRBD1. Trimming took 0 bases from V and 6 from J; bases not matched to a gene: 10. Germline V CDR1 and CDR2: MGHRA, YSYEKL. The CDR3 length is 16 residues. Here the CDR3 DNA reads TGCGCCAGCAGCCAAGACCGGGACAGCTCCGACGATGGCTACACCTTC. Translating it yields CASSQDRDSSDDGYTF.

The CDR3 region has the DNA TGTGCCATCAGTGGTAGGGCTAGCGATTACAATGAGCAGTTCTTC. Its protein product is CAISGRASDYNEQFF. The chain has TRBV10-3 and TRBJ2-1; D possibly corresponds to TRBD2 (6 bases). The germline V and J ends were trimmed by 4 bases and 4 bases, with 14 bases remaining between them. Germline CDR1 and CDR2: ENHRY and SYGVKD. This CDR3 has 15 residues.

The chain uses TRBV24-1 and TRBJ2-3; a weak D match, TRBD2 (5 bases). Trimming stripped 3 bases from V and 5 bases from J, with 11 bases between. Germline CDR1 reads KGHDR; CDR2 reads SFDVKD. This CDR3 comprises 14 residues. The DNA of the CDR3 is TGTGCCACCAGTGATGAGAGGGTCGGAGATACGCAGTATTTT. Translation: CATSDERVGDTQYF.

This clone was counted only a few times. This chain connects TRBV5-1 to TRBJ2-1; 7 positions agree with TRBD1. V dropped 4 bases and J dropped 5; count of bases not matched to a gene: 6. The CDR3 contains 14 residues. In germline, CDR1 is SGHRS, CDR2 YFSETQ. The chain's CDR3 is CASSIGGHNNEQFF. As DNA, the CDR3 is TGCGCCAGCAGCATAGGGGGCCACAACAATGAGCAGTTCTTC.

CDR3: CASSPSGGTEAFF. The CDR3 DNA is TGTGCCAGCAGTCCTAGCGGGGGCACTGAAGCTTTCTTT. V and J are TRBV5-4 and TRBJ1-1; perhaps TRBD1 as D (5 bases). The CDR3 has 13 residues. CDR1 is SGHNT and CDR2 is YYREEE in the germline V gene (reference sequence). V was trimmed by 5 bases and J by 4 bases, leaving 12 bases between them.

The rearrangement links TRBV5-4 to TRBJ1-1; D gene uncertain. This CDR3 region has 15 residues. V was pared by 4 bases and J by 0 bases, with 13 bases between. Germline loops: CDR1 SGHNT, CDR2 YYREEE (reference sequence). For the CDR3, the DNA is TGTGCCAGCAGCCATCCAAGGGAATTGAACACTGAAGCTTTCTTT. Translation gives CASSHPRELNTEAFF.

This sequence joins TRBV12-5 and TRBJ2-7; D uncertain. The CDR3 sequence is 16 residues long. The V end lost 6 bases, the J end lost 2 bases, and 20 bases lay between the germline ends. Germline CDR1 reads LGHNT; CDR2 reads FRNRAP. The CDR3 bases are TGTGCTAGTGGCCCGTCGACTGGGCTTATCACCTACGAGCAGTACTTC. Its translation is CASGPSTGLITYEQYF.

This chain joins TRBV7-2 and TRBJ2-2, with 8 bases matching TRBD1. Per germline, CDR1 SGHTA and CDR2 FQGNSA. The CDR3 is 17 residues long. Unmatched junction bases numbered 7, after V lost 4 bases and J lost 0 bases. DNA of the CDR3: TGTGCCAGCAGCTCACGGGACAGGAAGACGAACACCGGGGAGCTGTTTTTT. Protein product: CASSSRDRKTNTGELFF.